This T cell receptor (beta chain) is from a study of CD8+CD57+ T cells in acquired aplastic anemia. Study overall: Quantities of DNA derived from sorted CD4+ and CD8+ cells averaged around 3 ug. CD4+ reads averaged around 10 million in healthy donors.

Notes on the study in general: Around 27 CD8+ CDR3 sequences occurred in both the patients and the controls.

The template for TCR beta VDJ and CDR3 sequence profiling was genomic DNA. TCRdb re-called the reads through MiXCR, storing one row per CDR3 protein. The repertoire holds about 110,000 distinct CDR3 sequences, with 51% as singletons. Germline loops: CDR1 SGHDT, CDR2 YYEEEE. This CDR3 contains 15 residues. Trimming cost V 2 bases and J 2 bases, with 12 bases left between them. Comment on this clonotype: The antigen is not known.

This receptor was taken from a human donor in good health, serving as a control. V is TRBV5-6 and J is TRBJ2-3; D is ambiguous. Source material: sorted CD4+, CD8+, or CD8+CD57+ T cells (not recorded which) from PBMCs. CDR3 loop: CASSFWQAATDTQYF. The CDR3 coding sequence is TGTGCCAGCAGCTTTTGGCAGGCCGCCACAGATACGCAGTATTTT.